The source of this TCR beta chain is a study of CD4 and CD8 cells across lung adenocarcinoma regions. Localized lung adenocarcinoma, a non-small cell lung cancer, affected the donors. This clonotype has a handful of counts. A read error may produce the germline difference seen at one junction end. CDR1 MNHNS and CDR2 SASEGT come from the germline V gene. This CDR3 has 16 residues. TCRdb reprocessed the PCR reads via MiXCR and lists one record per CDR3 protein. The data hold around 23,000 distinct CDR3 sequences, with 53% observed a single time. The source material was CD8+ T cells from the center of a lung tumor. This sequence joins TRBV6-1 and TRBJ2-4; D might be TRBD1 or TRBD2, each matching 5 bases. This TCR derives from a male donor with lung adenocarcinoma. The CD4 and CD8 labels of this study may be unreliable. CDR3 sequence reads: CASSEAGLGVENTQYF. CDR3 in DNA: TGTGCCAGCAGTGAAGCGGGGCTGGGGGTCGAAAATACTCAGTATTTC.